These T cell receptor beta chains were read from a single sample in a study of T cells in Graves' hyperthyroidism and ophthalmopathy. TCRdb reprocessed the multiplex PCR reads with MiXCR, giving one entry per CDR3 protein. This table has roughly 570,000 distinct CDR3 sequences, approximately 44% appearing once. Material: peripheral blood or thyroid tissue (not recorded which). These receptors were obtained from an adult woman with Graves' disease, either hyperthyroidism or ophthalmopathy (not recorded which). The CDR3 runs from the conserved cysteine through the conserved F or W. The D gene is left open where the match is weak. Only part of the rows carry a size: once, few, many, or a class if the clone is expanded.

CDR3 length: 14
clone size: few
V gene: TRBV24-1
D gene: NA
J gene: TRBJ1-3
CDR3 protein: CATSDPGRGNTIYF
CDR3 DNA: TGTGCCACCAGTGACCCAGGACGGGGAAACACCATATATTTT

CDR3 length: 14
clone size: NA
V gene: TRBV20-1
D gene: NA
J gene: TRBJ1-6
CDR3 protein: CSAREGEYNSPLHF
CDR3 DNA: TGCAGTGCTAGAGAAGGAGAGTATAATTCACCCCTCCACTTT

CDR3 length: 14
clone size: NA
V gene: TRBV7-3
D gene: NA
J gene: TRBJ2-2
CDR3 protein: CASISRQGGGELFF
CDR3 DNA: TGTGCCAGCATCTCACGACAGGGAGGCGGGGAGCTGTTTTTT

CDR3 length: 14
clone size: few
V gene: TRBV15
D gene: NA
J gene: TRBJ1-2
CDR3 protein: CATSRDKYMDGYTF
CDR3 DNA: TGTGCCACCAGCAGAGATAAGTACATGGATGGCTACACCTTC

CDR3 length: 15
clone size: NA
V gene: TRBV5-1
D gene: NA
J gene: TRBJ1-5
CDR3 protein: CASSRAGGDNQPQHF
CDR3 DNA: TGCGCCAGCAGCCGAGCGGGGGGTGACAATCAGCCCCAGCATTTT

CDR3 length: 14
clone size: many
V gene: TRBV2
D gene: NA
J gene: TRBJ2-7
CDR3 protein: CASRGIGSSREQYF
CDR3 DNA: TGTGCCAGCAGGGGAATAGGATCCAGTCGGGAGCAGTACTTC

CDR3 length: 15
clone size: NA
V gene: TRBV20-1
D gene: NA
J gene: TRBJ1-5
CDR3 protein: CSARDLLGNNQPQHF
CDR3 DNA: TGCAGTGCTAGAGATCTGTTGGGCAACAATCAGCCCCAGCATTTT

CDR3 length: 14
clone size: many
V gene: TRBV7-2
D gene: TRBD2
J gene: TRBJ2-7
CDR3 protein: CASSFAGTSPEQYF
CDR3 DNA: TGTGCCAGCAGCTTTGCCGGGACTAGCCCCGAGCAGTACTTC

CDR3 length: 12
clone size: many
V gene: TRBV7-9
D gene: TRBD2
J gene: TRBJ2-2
CDR3 protein: CASPRSAGDLFF
CDR3 DNA: TGTGCCTCCCCAAGGTCGGCGGGAGATCTGTTTTTT

CDR3 length: 15
clone size: many
V gene: TRBV19
D gene: NA
J gene: TRBJ1-5
CDR3 protein: CASSILTLGNQPQHF
CDR3 DNA: TGTGCCAGTAGTATCCTTACACTCGGAAATCAGCCCCAGCATTTT

CDR3 length: 16
clone size: NA
V gene: TRBV7-9
D gene: TRBD2
J gene: TRBJ2-7
CDR3 protein: CASSQEWASGVYEQYF
CDR3 DNA: TGCGCCAGCAGCCAAGAATGGGCTAGCGGGGTCTACGAGCAGTACTTC

CDR3 length: 12
clone size: many
V gene: TRBV7-3
D gene: NA
J gene: TRBJ2-2
CDR3 protein: CASSFPPGELFF
CDR3 DNA: TGTGCCAGCAGCTTCCCCCCCGGGGAGCTGTTTTTT

CDR3 length: 13
clone size: many
V gene: TRBV24-1
D gene: NA
J gene: TRBJ2-7
CDR3 protein: CATSDFRGYEQYF
CDR3 DNA: TGTGCCACCAGTGATTTTAGGGGATACGAGCAGTACTTC

CDR3 length: 18
clone size: many
V gene: TRBV7-2
D gene: TRBD1
J gene: TRBJ2-2
CDR3 protein: CASSLPSQGARITGELFF
CDR3 DNA: TGTGCCAGCAGCCTACCTTCCCAGGGGGCGCGTATCACCGGGGAGCTCTTTTTT

CDR3 length: 13
clone size: few
V gene: TRBV7-9
D gene: NA
J gene: TRBJ2-5
CDR3 protein: CATSPGLQETQYF
CDR3 DNA: TGTGCCACCAGTCCCGGGCTCCAAGAGACCCAGTACTTC

CDR3 length: 16
clone size: NA
V gene: TRBV9
D gene: NA
J gene: TRBJ1-6
CDR3 protein: CASSSAGNMDNSPLHF
CDR3 DNA: TGTGCCAGTTCCTCAGCCGGAAATATGGATAATTCACCCCTCCACTTT

CDR3 length: 15
clone size: many
V gene: TRBV6-5
D gene: TRBD1
J gene: TRBJ2-2
CDR3 protein: CASTSGTGGSGELFF
CDR3 DNA: TGTGCCAGCACCTCCGGGACAGGAGGATCCGGGGAGCTGTTTTTT